The rows below give T cell receptor beta chains drawn from one sample of a study of beta chain features in type 1 diabetes. Clones were sequenced by immunoSEQ multiplex PCR, and TCRdb holds only the in-frame ones, with some missing. This repertoire shows hundreds of thousands of clones, 13% found once; its top ten account for 0.022%. The sample was naive CD4+ T cells from blood. The receptors come from a man aged 18 to 29 with type 1 diabetes. Each CDR3 is given with its conserved first and last residue. Each record gives: D gene, clone size, J gene, V gene, CDR3 protein, CDR3 DNA. D genes are given only for firm matches. Clone sizes are given selectively: once, few, many, or a class where the clone is expanded.

D: TRBD2; size: -; J: TRBJ2-1; V: TRBV28; CDR3: CASSSSSGGSSYNEQFF; DNA: TGTGCCAGCAGTTCATCGAGCGGGGGGAGCTCCTACAATGAGCAGTTCTTC
D: TRBD1; size: -; J: TRBJ2-3; V: TRBV6-5; CDR3: CATRQGITDTQYF; DNA: TGTGCCACTAGACAGGGGATCACAGATACGCAGTATTTT
D: -; size: -; J: TRBJ2-5; V: TRBV9; CDR3: CASSVEGLGETQYF; DNA: TGTGCCAGCAGCGTAGAGGGTCTGGGAGAGACCCAGTACTTC
D: TRBD1; size: few; J: TRBJ1-3; V: TRBV13; CDR3: CASSRTGTIYF; DNA: TGTGCCAGCAGCCGGACAGGGACCATATATTTT
D: TRBD1; size: -; J: TRBJ1-2; V: TRBV9; CDR3: CASSEGTGNNYGYTF; DNA: TGTGCCAGCAGCGAGGGGACAGGAAATAACTATGGCTACACCTTC
D: TRBD2; size: -; J: TRBJ2-3; V: TRBV9; CDR3: CASSVGLAPDTQYF; DNA: TGTGCCAGCAGCGTAGGACTAGCCCCAGATACGCAGTATTTT
D: TRBD2; size: -; J: TRBJ2-3; V: TRBV10-2; CDR3: CASSEKAGGLDTQYF; DNA: TGCGCCAGCAGTGAGAAGGCGGGGGGGCTAGATACGCAGTATTTT
D: -; size: -; J: TRBJ2-3; V: TRBV30; CDR3: CAWVGGPTDTQYF; DNA: TGTGCCTGGGTCGGGGGGCCCACAGATACGCAGTATTTT
D: -; size: -; J: TRBJ2-5; V: TRBV7-7; CDR3: CASSQAPDRQETQYF; DNA: TGTGCTAGCAGTCAAGCCCCCGACAGACAAGAGACCCAGTACTTC
D: TRBD1; size: -; J: TRBJ1-2; V: TRBV30; CDR3: CAIDRGLSYGYTF; DNA: TGTGCCATCGACAGGGGGCTTAGCTATGGCTACACCTTC
D: -; size: -; J: TRBJ2-5; V: TRBV4-2; CDR3: CASSQAPLETQYF; DNA: TGTGCCAGCAGCCAAGCTCCCCTCGAGACCCAGTACTTC
D: TRBD1; size: -; J: TRBJ1-2; V: TRBV13; CDR3: CASSPPDRGRGYTF; DNA: TGTGCCAGCAGCCCTCCGGACAGGGGGCGAGGCTACACCTTC
D: TRBD1; size: -; J: TRBJ2-2; V: TRBV30; CDR3: CAWGPGQGGGELFF; DNA: TGTGCCTGGGGCCCGGGACAGGGTGGCGGGGAGCTGTTTTTT
D: -; size: few; J: TRBJ1-6; V: TRBV30; CDR3: CAWSSAGVNSPLHF; DNA: TGTGCCTGGAGTTCGGCAGGGGTTAATTCACCCCTCCACTTT
D: -; size: -; J: TRBJ1-1; V: TRBV5-1; CDR3: CASSLGPSAGAEAFF; DNA: TGCGCCAGCAGCTTGGGGCCCTCCGCTGGGGCTGAAGCTTTCTTT
D: -; size: few; J: TRBJ1-1; V: TRBV2; CDR3: CASMRGTEAFF; DNA: TGTGCCAGCATGCGGGGGACTGAAGCTTTCTTT